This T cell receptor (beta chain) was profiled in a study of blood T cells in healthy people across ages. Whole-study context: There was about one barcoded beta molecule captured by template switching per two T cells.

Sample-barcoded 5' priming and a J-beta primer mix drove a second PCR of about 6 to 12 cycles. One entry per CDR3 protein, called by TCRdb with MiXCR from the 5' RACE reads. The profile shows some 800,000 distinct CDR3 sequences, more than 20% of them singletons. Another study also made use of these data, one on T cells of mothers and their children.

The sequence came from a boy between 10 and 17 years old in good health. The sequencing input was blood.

The CDR3 loop reads CATSDLLGGPNTGELFF. The CDR3 nucleotides are TGTGCCACCAGTGATTTGCTAGGGGGACCGAACACCGGGGAGCTGTTTTTT. The J gene is TRBJ2-2, the V gene TRBV24-1, with D perhaps matching TRBD1 (6 bases). Germline V CDR1 and CDR2: KGHDR, SFDVKD. The V end lost 0 bases, the J end lost 0 bases, and 10 bases lay between the germline ends. This CDR3 region has 17 residues.